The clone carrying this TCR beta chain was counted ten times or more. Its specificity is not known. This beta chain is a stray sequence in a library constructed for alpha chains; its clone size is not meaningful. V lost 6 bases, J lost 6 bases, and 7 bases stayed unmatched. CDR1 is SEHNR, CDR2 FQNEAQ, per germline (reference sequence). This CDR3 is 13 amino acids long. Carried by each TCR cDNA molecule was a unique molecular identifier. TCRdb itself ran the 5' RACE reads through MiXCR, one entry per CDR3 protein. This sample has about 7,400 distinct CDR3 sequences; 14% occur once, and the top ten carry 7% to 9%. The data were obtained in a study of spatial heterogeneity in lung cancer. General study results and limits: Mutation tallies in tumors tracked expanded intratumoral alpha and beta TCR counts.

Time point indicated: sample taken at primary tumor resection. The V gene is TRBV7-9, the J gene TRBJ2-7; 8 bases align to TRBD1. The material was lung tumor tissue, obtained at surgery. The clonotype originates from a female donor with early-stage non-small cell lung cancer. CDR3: CASSRTGGSEQYF. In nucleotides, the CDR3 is TGTGCCAGCAGTCGAACAGGGGGAAGCGAGCAGTACTTC. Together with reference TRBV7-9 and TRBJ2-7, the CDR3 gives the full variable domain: DTGVSQNPRHKITKRGQNVTFRCDPISEHNRLYWYRQTLGQGPEFLTYFQNEAQLEKSRLLSDRFSAERPKGSFSTLEIQRTEQGDSAMYLCASSRTGGSEQYFGPGTRLTVT.